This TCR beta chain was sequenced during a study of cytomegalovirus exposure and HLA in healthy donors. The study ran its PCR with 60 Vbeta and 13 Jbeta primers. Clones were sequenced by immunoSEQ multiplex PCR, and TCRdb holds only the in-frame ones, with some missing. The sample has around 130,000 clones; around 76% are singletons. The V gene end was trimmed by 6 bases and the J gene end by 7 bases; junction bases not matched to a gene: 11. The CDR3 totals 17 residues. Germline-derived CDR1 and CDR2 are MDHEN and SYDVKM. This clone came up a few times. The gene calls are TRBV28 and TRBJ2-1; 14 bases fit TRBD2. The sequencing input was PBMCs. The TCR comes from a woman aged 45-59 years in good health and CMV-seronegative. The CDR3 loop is CASRPPGTSGGLNEQFF. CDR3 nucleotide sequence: TGTGCCAGCAGACCCCCCGGGACTAGCGGGGGTCTTAATGAGCAGTTCTTC.